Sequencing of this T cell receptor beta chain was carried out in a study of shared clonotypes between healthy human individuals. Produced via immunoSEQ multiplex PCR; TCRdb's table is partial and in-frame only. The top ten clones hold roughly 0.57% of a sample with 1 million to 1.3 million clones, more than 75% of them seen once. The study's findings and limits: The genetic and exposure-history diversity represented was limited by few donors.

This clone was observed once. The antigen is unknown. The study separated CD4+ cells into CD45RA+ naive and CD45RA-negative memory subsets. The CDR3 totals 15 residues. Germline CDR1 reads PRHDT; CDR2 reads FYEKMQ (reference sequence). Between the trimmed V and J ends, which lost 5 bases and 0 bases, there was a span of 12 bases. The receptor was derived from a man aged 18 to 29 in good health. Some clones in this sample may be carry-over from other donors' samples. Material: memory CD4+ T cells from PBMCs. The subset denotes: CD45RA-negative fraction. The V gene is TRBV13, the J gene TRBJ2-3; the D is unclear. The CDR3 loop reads CASSPLGRSTDTQYF. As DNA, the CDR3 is TGTGCCAGCAGCCCCCTTGGGCGGAGCACAGATACGCAGTATTTT.